Listed below are T cell receptor beta chains from one sample, sequenced in a study of cytotoxic CD8 clonotypes in ibrutinib-treated CLL. Repertoires were generated with immunoSEQ multiplex PCR, while TCRdb's copy carries only in-frame clones and drops some. This sample has more than 20,000 clones, with less than 80% found just once. The specimen comprised PBMCs, sampled before ibrutinib treatment. These receptors were collected from a human donor with chronic lymphocytic leukemia. Each CDR3 is given with its conserved first and last residue. The order of the fields is D gene, J gene, clone size, V gene, CDR3 length, CDR3 protein, CDR3 DNA. A D gene is named only where the DNA matches it firmly. The listing skips clone size in some rows; elsewhere it reads once, few, many or a size class.

D gene: TRBD2; J gene: TRBJ2-3; clone size: few; V gene: TRBV4-1; CDR3 length: 17; CDR3 protein: CASSQDGLAGSTDTQYF; CDR3 DNA: TGCGCCAGCAGCCAAGACGGACTAGCGGGGAGCACAGATACGCAGTATTTT
D gene: -; J gene: TRBJ1-6; clone size: -; V gene: TRBV18; CDR3 length: 18; CDR3 protein: CASSPVGGGLIGNSPLHF; CDR3 DNA: TGTGCCAGCTCACCAGTCGGCGGAGGGCTTATCGGTAATTCACCCCTCCACTTT
D gene: -; J gene: TRBJ1-4; clone size: -; V gene: TRBV27; CDR3 length: 11; CDR3 protein: CASSSGEKLFF; CDR3 DNA: TGTGCCAGCAGTTCAGGGGAAAAACTGTTTTTT
D gene: TRBD1; J gene: TRBJ2-1; clone size: -; V gene: TRBV7-8; CDR3 length: 15; CDR3 protein: CASSLGTALYNEQFF; CDR3 DNA: TGTGCCAGCAGCCTAGGGACAGCACTGTACAATGAGCAGTTCTTC
D gene: -; J gene: TRBJ2-3; clone size: -; V gene: TRBV2; CDR3 length: 12; CDR3 protein: CASVEGGDTQYF; CDR3 DNA: TGTGCCAGCGTCGAAGGAGGGGATACGCAGTATTTT
D gene: -; J gene: TRBJ1-4; clone size: -; V gene: TRBV6-1; CDR3 length: 14; CDR3 protein: CASTNSLTNEKLFF; CDR3 DNA: TGTGCCAGCACAAACAGCCTAACTAATGAAAAACTGTTTTTT
D gene: -; J gene: TRBJ2-3; clone size: -; V gene: TRBV2; CDR3 length: 14; CDR3 protein: CASTDQGGLGTQYF; CDR3 DNA: TGTGCCAGCACAGATCAGGGGGGTTTGGGTACGCAGTATTTT
D gene: -; J gene: TRBJ2-2; clone size: -; V gene: TRBV28; CDR3 length: 14; CDR3 protein: CASNLGPYTGELFF; CDR3 DNA: TGTGCCAGCAACCTTGGACCATACACCGGGGAGCTGTTTTTT
D gene: -; J gene: TRBJ2-7; clone size: -; V gene: TRBV7-6; CDR3 length: 14; CDR3 protein: CASSLRAVLYEQYF; CDR3 DNA: TGTGCCAGCAGCTTGAGGGCAGTCCTCTACGAGCAGTACTTC
D gene: -; J gene: TRBJ1-4; clone size: once; V gene: TRBV21-1; CDR3 length: 13; CDR3 protein: CASSRRLGEKLFF; CDR3 DNA: TGTGCCAGCAGCAGGCGATTAGGGGAAAAACTGTTTTTT
D gene: TRBD2; J gene: TRBJ2-7; clone size: -; V gene: TRBV9; CDR3 length: 15; CDR3 protein: CASSVAAGAFYEQYF; CDR3 DNA: TGTGCCAGCAGCGTAGCGGCGGGAGCTTTCTACGAGCAGTACTTC
D gene: -; J gene: TRBJ2-1; clone size: -; V gene: TRBV27; CDR3 length: 15; CDR3 protein: CASSFGTSNSNEQFF; CDR3 DNA: TGTGCCAGCAGTTTTGGCACATCCAACTCCAATGAGCAGTTCTTC
D gene: -; J gene: TRBJ2-2; clone size: few; V gene: TRBV2; CDR3 length: 15; CDR3 protein: CASSEGGWGNGELFF; CDR3 DNA: TGTGCCAGCAGTGAAGGAGGCTGGGGGAACGGGGAGCTGTTTTTT
D gene: TRBD2; J gene: TRBJ2-1; clone size: few; V gene: TRBV30; CDR3 length: 20; CDR3 protein: CAWSGFGTSGSGSSYNEQFF; CDR3 DNA: TGTGCCTGGAGTGGGTTCGGGACTAGCGGGTCGGGGAGCTCCTACAATGAGCAGTTCTTC
D gene: -; J gene: TRBJ2-3; clone size: -; V gene: TRBV11-2; CDR3 length: 16; CDR3 protein: CASSGNSGAPGDTQYF; CDR3 DNA: TGTGCCAGCAGCGGTAATAGTGGAGCCCCCGGGGATACGCAGTATTTT
D gene: TRBD1; J gene: TRBJ2-2; clone size: -; V gene: TRBV10-3; CDR3 length: 15; CDR3 protein: CAISSTGLDTGELFF; CDR3 DNA: TGTGCCATCAGTTCGACAGGGCTTGACACCGGGGAGCTGTTTTTT
D gene: -; J gene: TRBJ2-1; clone size: -; V gene: TRBV5-6; CDR3 length: 13; CDR3 protein: CASSLVLDYEQFF; CDR3 DNA: TGTGCCAGCAGCTTGGTACTAGATTATGAGCAGTTCTTC
D gene: -; J gene: TRBJ1-2; clone size: -; V gene: TRBV19; CDR3 length: 10; CDR3 protein: CAQVRYGYTF; CDR3 DNA: TGTGCCCAGGTAAGATACGGCTACACCTTC
D gene: -; J gene: TRBJ2-1; clone size: -; V gene: TRBV30; CDR3 length: 17; CDR3 protein: CAWSGYGGSSEYNEQFF; CDR3 DNA: TGTGCCTGGAGTGGGTATGGAGGTAGCAGCGAATACAATGAGCAGTTCTTC
D gene: -; J gene: TRBJ2-2; clone size: -; V gene: TRBV18; CDR3 length: 15; CDR3 protein: CASSPRPPGTGELFF; CDR3 DNA: TGTGCCAGCTCACCACGACCCCCGGGCACCGGGGAGCTGTTTTTT
D gene: TRBD2; J gene: TRBJ2-3; clone size: -; V gene: TRBV5-1; CDR3 length: 16; CDR3 protein: CASSLSLAGDRDTQYF; CDR3 DNA: TGCGCCAGCAGCTTGTCGCTAGCGGGAGATCGAGATACGCAGTATTTT
D gene: TRBD1; J gene: TRBJ2-7; clone size: -; V gene: TRBV19; CDR3 length: 13; CDR3 protein: CATGQGGSYEQYF; CDR3 DNA: TGTGCCACCGGACAGGGGGGATCCTACGAGCAGTACTTC
D gene: -; J gene: TRBJ2-7; clone size: -; V gene: TRBV5-4; CDR3 length: 14; CDR3 protein: CASSFGGKGNEQYF; CDR3 DNA: TGTGCCAGCAGCTTCGGGGGAAAGGGTAACGAGCAGTACTTC
D gene: TRBD2; J gene: TRBJ2-1; clone size: few; V gene: TRBV5-1; CDR3 length: 15; CDR3 protein: CASSGLAGGPNEQFF; CDR3 DNA: TGCGCCAGCAGCGGACTAGCGGGAGGGCCGAATGAGCAGTTCTTC
D gene: -; J gene: TRBJ2-7; clone size: -; V gene: TRBV7-9; CDR3 length: 15; CDR3 protein: CASSFLTRYSYEQYF; CDR3 DNA: TGTGCCAGCAGCTTCCTTACTCGTTACTCCTACGAGCAGTACTTC
D gene: -; J gene: TRBJ2-5; clone size: few; V gene: TRBV7-3; CDR3 length: 14; CDR3 protein: CASSLVPSGETQYF; CDR3 DNA: TGTGCCAGCAGCTTAGTCCCCAGCGGGGAGACCCAGTACTTC
D gene: -; J gene: TRBJ2-3; clone size: once; V gene: TRBV18; CDR3 length: 14; CDR3 protein: CASSPLPRTDTQYF; CDR3 DNA: TGTGCCAGCTCACCACTACCTAGAACAGATACGCAGTATTTT
D gene: TRBD2; J gene: TRBJ2-1; clone size: few; V gene: TRBV5-1; CDR3 length: 18; CDR3 protein: CASSLGLAGGVWGNEQFF; CDR3 DNA: TGCGCCAGCAGCTTAGGACTAGCGGGAGGGGTATGGGGCAATGAGCAGTTCTTC
D gene: -; J gene: TRBJ2-3; clone size: -; V gene: TRBV2; CDR3 length: 20; CDR3 protein: CASSEAWWGPSPGVRDTQYF; CDR3 DNA: TGTGCCAGCAGTGAAGCTTGGTGGGGCCCCTCTCCGGGAGTGAGAGATACGCAGTATTTT
D gene: -; J gene: TRBJ1-5; clone size: -; V gene: TRBV6-6; CDR3 length: 15; CDR3 protein: CASSDPRGSNQPQHF; CDR3 DNA: TGTGCCAGCAGTGACCCCAGGGGTAGCAATCAGCCCCAGCATTTT
D gene: TRBD2; J gene: TRBJ2-1; clone size: -; V gene: TRBV28; CDR3 length: 15; CDR3 protein: CASTMGLAVGNEQFF; CDR3 DNA: TGTGCCAGCACCATGGGACTAGCCGTGGGGAATGAGCAGTTCTTC
D gene: -; J gene: TRBJ2-3; clone size: -; V gene: TRBV2; CDR3 length: 13; CDR3 protein: CASALAGTDTQYF; CDR3 DNA: TGTGCCAGCGCTCTAGCAGGCACAGATACGCAGTATTTT
D gene: TRBD2; J gene: TRBJ2-1; clone size: -; V gene: TRBV5-4; CDR3 length: 17; CDR3 protein: CASSMGLAGAFHNEQFF; CDR3 DNA: TGTGCCAGCAGCATGGGACTAGCGGGAGCCTTCCACAATGAGCAGTTCTTC
D gene: -; J gene: TRBJ2-2; clone size: -; V gene: TRBV4-2; CDR3 length: 15; CDR3 protein: CASSPRDLTTGELFF; CDR3 DNA: TGTGCCAGCAGCCCGCGGGACCTTACAACCGGGGAGCTGTTTTTT
D gene: -; J gene: TRBJ1-3; clone size: few; V gene: TRBV6-4; CDR3 length: 14; CDR3 protein: CASSPGTCVNTIYF; CDR3 DNA: TGTGCCAGCAGTCCCGGGACATGCGTGAACACCATATATTTT
D gene: -; J gene: TRBJ1-5; clone size: few; V gene: TRBV2; CDR3 length: 14; CDR3 protein: CASRGWDSNQPQHF; CDR3 DNA: TGTGCCAGCAGGGGCTGGGATAGCAATCAGCCCCAGCATTTT
D gene: -; J gene: TRBJ1-2; clone size: few; V gene: TRBV19; CDR3 length: 12; CDR3 protein: CASIAGNYGYTF; CDR3 DNA: TGTGCCAGTATTGCGGGTAACTATGGCTACACCTTC
D gene: TRBD2; J gene: TRBJ2-7; clone size: once; V gene: TRBV6-5; CDR3 length: 15; CDR3 protein: CASSYTSGSSYEQYF; CDR3 DNA: TGTGCCAGCAGTTACACTAGCGGGAGCTCCTACGAGCAGTACTTC
D gene: -; J gene: TRBJ1-3; clone size: -; V gene: TRBV5-1; CDR3 length: 15; CDR3 protein: CASSWGQATGNTIYF; CDR3 DNA: TGCGCCAGCAGCTGGGGGCAGGCGACTGGAAACACCATATATTTT
D gene: -; J gene: TRBJ2-5; clone size: -; V gene: TRBV27; CDR3 length: 13; CDR3 protein: CASSLGVGETQYF; CDR3 DNA: TGTGCCAGCAGTTTGGGTGTCGGAGAGACCCAGTACTTC
D gene: -; J gene: TRBJ2-3; clone size: -; V gene: TRBV9; CDR3 length: 17; CDR3 protein: CASSVSLPGFSSDTQYF; CDR3 DNA: TGTGCCAGCAGCGTAAGTCTCCCAGGTTTTAGCTCAGATACGCAGTATTTT
D gene: TRBD2; J gene: TRBJ2-5; clone size: -; V gene: TRBV28; CDR3 length: 12; CDR3 protein: CATSGTIETQYF; CDR3 DNA: TGTGCCACGTCCGGGACTATCGAGACCCAGTACTTC
D gene: TRBD1; J gene: TRBJ2-7; clone size: few; V gene: TRBV5-4; CDR3 length: 14; CDR3 protein: CASSLRTGDYEQYF; CDR3 DNA: TGTGCCAGCAGCTTGCGGACAGGGGACTACGAGCAGTACTTC
D gene: TRBD2; J gene: TRBJ2-3; clone size: once; V gene: TRBV28; CDR3 length: 13; CDR3 protein: CASTLAGTDTQYF; CDR3 DNA: TGTGCCAGCACACTAGCGGGTACAGATACGCAGTATTTT
D gene: TRBD1; J gene: TRBJ1-1; clone size: -; V gene: TRBV6-5; CDR3 length: 13; CDR3 protein: CASSYTGVTEAFF; CDR3 DNA: TGTGCCAGCAGTTACACAGGGGTCACTGAAGCTTTCTTT
D gene: TRBD2; J gene: TRBJ2-7; clone size: -; V gene: TRBV6-1; CDR3 length: 15; CDR3 protein: CASSERLAGGYEQYF; CDR3 DNA: TGTGCCAGCAGTGAAAGACTAGCGGGAGGCTACGAGCAGTACTTC
D gene: -; J gene: TRBJ1-4; clone size: -; V gene: TRBV7-9; CDR3 length: 12; CDR3 protein: CASSRGDEKLFF; CDR3 DNA: TGTGCCAGCAGCAGGGGGGATGAAAAACTGTTTTTT
D gene: TRBD2; J gene: TRBJ2-3; clone size: -; V gene: TRBV6-4; CDR3 length: 15; CDR3 protein: CASSGPSGASYTQYF; CDR3 DNA: TGTGCCAGCAGTGGTCCTAGCGGGGCCAGTTATACGCAGTATTTT
D gene: TRBD2; J gene: TRBJ2-1; clone size: -; V gene: TRBV9; CDR3 length: 20; CDR3 protein: CASSPRRSGRAGEYDNEQFF; CDR3 DNA: TGTGCCAGCAGCCCCCGCCGTAGCGGGAGGGCCGGAGAGTATGACAATGAGCAGTTCTTC
D gene: TRBD2; J gene: TRBJ2-7; clone size: -; V gene: TRBV5-1; CDR3 length: 15; CDR3 protein: CASSEVSGRLYEQYF; CDR3 DNA: TGCGCCAGCAGCGAGGTCAGCGGGAGACTCTACGAGCAGTACTTC
D gene: -; J gene: TRBJ1-5; clone size: -; V gene: TRBV7-3; CDR3 length: 21; CDR3 protein: CASSSGMQPAGSGGNNQPQHF; CDR3 DNA: TGTGCCAGCAGCTCCGGGATGCAACCGGCCGGGTCCGGGGGAAACAATCAGCCCCAGCATTTT
D gene: -; J gene: TRBJ1-3; clone size: -; V gene: TRBV6-1; CDR3 length: 14; CDR3 protein: CASRSGISGNTIYF; CDR3 DNA: TGTGCCAGCAGATCTGGGATCTCTGGAAACACCATATATTTT
D gene: -; J gene: TRBJ2-5; clone size: -; V gene: TRBV29-1; CDR3 length: 15; CDR3 protein: CSVRPPGTGLETQYF; CDR3 DNA: TGCAGCGTGAGGCCTCCCGGGACTGGCCTTGAGACCCAGTACTTC
D gene: -; J gene: TRBJ1-1; clone size: once; V gene: TRBV5-1; CDR3 length: 13; CDR3 protein: CASSTGAETEAFF; CDR3 DNA: TGCGCCAGCAGCACGGGGGCTGAAACTGAAGCTTTCTTT
D gene: -; J gene: TRBJ1-1; clone size: -; V gene: TRBV5-5; CDR3 length: 13; CDR3 protein: CASSPYRNTEAFF; CDR3 DNA: TGCGCCAGCAGCCCTTACAGAAACACTGAAGCTTTCTTT
D gene: -; J gene: TRBJ2-1; clone size: -; V gene: TRBV30; CDR3 length: 12; CDR3 protein: CAWKPIFHEQFF; CDR3 DNA: TGTGCCTGGAAACCGATATTTCATGAGCAGTTCTTC
D gene: TRBD2; J gene: TRBJ2-2; clone size: -; V gene: TRBV2; CDR3 length: 16; CDR3 protein: CASSALLAGDTGELFF; CDR3 DNA: TGTGCCAGCAGTGCCCTACTAGCGGGAGACACCGGGGAGCTGTTTTTT
D gene: TRBD1; J gene: TRBJ2-7; clone size: -; V gene: TRBV11-2; CDR3 length: 15; CDR3 protein: CASSLDPRTGDEQYF; CDR3 DNA: TGTGCCAGCAGCTTAGATCCCAGGACAGGGGACGAGCAGTACTTC
D gene: -; J gene: TRBJ2-1; clone size: -; V gene: TRBV27; CDR3 length: 11; CDR3 protein: CASSLFGEQFF; CDR3 DNA: TGTGCCAGCAGTTTATTTGGTGAGCAGTTCTTC